The present TCR beta chain was sequenced within a study of long-term antiretroviral therapy in people with HIV. Study conclusions and caveats: Controls showed broader CDR3 length ranges than did the HIV repertoires.

The libraries were made with immunoSEQ v3.0 at survey level. Repertoires were generated with immunoSEQ multiplex PCR, while TCRdb's copy carries only in-frame clones and drops some. The data show about 29,000 clones, about 87% seen once. With regard to this clone: Antigen unknown.

The sequence was collected from a man aged 50-60 years with HIV. The sample here was unsorted PBMCs, taken 3.2 years before starting antiretroviral therapy.

The chain's CDR3 is CASSPLDGTGGKETQYF. In DNA, the CDR3 is TGTGCCAGCAGCCCACTAGACGGGACAGGGGGCAAAGAGACCCAGTACTTC. The chain uses TRBV27 and TRBJ2-5, with 12 bases aligning to TRBD1. J lost 3 bases, V lost 6 bases, and 11 bases had no gene match. This CDR3 spans 17 amino acids. CDR1 and CDR2 (germline): MNHEY, SMNVEV (reference sequence).